The entry that follows covers one T cell receptor beta chain sequence. This clonotype has only a few counts. Its recognized antigen is unknown. It has no much larger one-base neighbor in the sample; base qualities were not kept. The library was built by means of PCR. TCRdb records Illumina HiSeq 4000 as the sequencer. Preparation of bulk TCR libraries followed a previously described approach, with the TCR primers listed in Table S5. The Qiagen AllPrep DNA/RNA kit was used to purify total RNA. Before analysis, reads from multiple sequencing runs of the same library were pooled. In the original analysis: Reads were retained only if the reads had an exact TCR constant sequence, and the retained reads were trimmed to 150 nt and grouped according to their 12-nt molecular barcodes. Within each barcode group, reads were sub-clustered at a 15% Levenshtein threshold, and quality-weighted consensus sequences were built per RNA molecule. Non-functional sequences were removed, as were lower-count sequences one edit away from another. Based on a fit of two negative binomial distributions, barcode sub-clusters having less than 20% of the maximum read count were discarded. The public reads were quality trimmed at Q25 with fastp and then assembled into clones with MiXCR by TCRdb, keeping productive beta chains. CDR3 protein duplicates are merged, each entry listing the most common genes and DNA. The V and J calls reflect TCRdb's pipeline rather than the authors' work. This sample has 600,000 to 650,000 distinct CDR3 sequences in its table, and 20% of those were observed once. Approximately 0.9% of the sample goes to the ten largest clones.

This specimen belongs to a study of molecular identifiers for immune sequencing clone quantification (dated by TCRdb to 2016 to 2019). Notes on the research overall: For a replicate experiment, the RNA from either roughly 18,000 or 92,000 naive CD8 T cells was divided into five aliquots, and four of those aliquots went on to sequencing. The study was a methods study using CD8 T cells to benchmark molecular-identifier clustering-based TCR repertoire sequencing (MIDCIRS) and TCR RNA copy counting. Study-wide conclusions, independent of this receptor: When barcode sub-clustering was left out, chimeric consensus sequences inflated TCR diversity, with chimeras reaching as high as 47%. Around 2.9 recovered TCR RNA copies per cell were obtained by modeling, versus 9 to 10 by digital PCR, implying a capture efficiency of approximately 30%. Naive libraries contained spiked-in Jurkat TCR RNA (around ten copies' worth), which is not part of the donor repertoire. Highly expanded clone sizes could be underestimated because identical TCR molecules may share a barcode. In CMV-specific effector cells, clones with more than 20 RNA copies accounted for over 98% of molecules, whereas in naive cells such clones accounted for under 1%. Even against a background of 750,000 to 1,000,000 naive CD8 T cells, spiked-in Jurkat TCR RNA amounting to a single cell's worth was reported to be detectable.

Libraries of naive CD8 T cells were generated from roughly 21,000 to 960,000 sorted cells, with 10%, 30% or 50% of the purified RNA used. Naive CD8 T cells were FACS-sorted as CD8+CD4-CCR7+CD45RA+ on a BD FACSAria II into RLT Plus buffer. To test detection sensitivity, Jurkat RNA equivalent to more than 8 TCR copies was spiked into samples of roughly 18,000-1,000,000 naive CD8 T cells. CD8 T cells were enriched with RosetteSep CD8+ T Cell Enrichment Cocktail and Ficoll-Paque, followed by ACK red cell lysis. The CDR3 numbers 16 residues from cysteine through phenylalanine. The only DNA kept is the CDR3, 48 bases in frame from the first base. The junction shows trimming of 7 bases on V and 6 bases on J, plus 22 bases between the germline ends. CDR1 and CDR2 are read off the germline V gene as MDHEN and SYDVKM.

Sequenced material: naive CD8+ T cells from blood, with Jurkat cell RNA spiked in. The meaning of the sample's cell subset or site label: FACS-sorted CD8+CD4-CCR7+CD45RA+ naive T cells. The chain uses TRBV28 and TRBJ1-5; TRBD1 is a possible D gene, resting on 5 matching bases. This clonotype was obtained from a human donor in good health. Some libraries in this study had Jurkat cell RNA spiked in. CDR3 sequence: CASTPPEGEHGQPQHF. The sequenced DNA: TGTGCCAGCACCCCCCCGGAAGGGGAGCATGGTCAGCCCCAGCATTTT.